This record concerns one T cell receptor (beta chain) sequence. Its cognate antigen has yet to be identified. No much larger clonotype is one base removed from it; base qualities were not supplied. For the CD8 naive samples, CD45RO-negative cells were positively selected for CCR7, yielding a CD45RA+CCR7+ population from which TemRA cells were excluded. Donors were healthy HIV-negative adults with no recently reported acute infections or vaccinations. Only Caucasian adults living in Nashville, Tennessee, USA were represented among the donors. After blood collection by leukapheresis, PBMCs were isolated using Ficoll-Histopaque density gradient centrifugation and then cryopreserved in the vapor phase of liquid nitrogen. Analytical flow cytometry was used to check the purity and quantity of every magnetically sorted T cell population. Each sorted fraction had its genomic DNA isolated and then quantified by UV absorbance on a Nanodrop 2000c.

This sample is part of a study of shared clonotypes between healthy human individuals (dated by TCRdb to the early 2020s). Regarding the research as a whole: A couple of women and a few men aged 18 to 49 years were included in the cohort. For each donor, three plates each were used for CD4 naive and CD4 memory, two plates were used for CD8 naive, and one plate was used for CD8 memory. Blood TCR repertoires of about five healthy adults were deeply sequenced to estimate repertoire size and the extent of clonotype sharing between individuals. To increase sequencing depth and limit assay-specific biases, different laboratories used diverse techniques to prepare libraries and sequence TCR repertoires. Per donor, leukapheresis produced somewhere between about 0.94 and 8.9 billion PBMCs. General conclusions and limits of the study: Naive subsets generally had larger estimated clonotype richness than memory subsets. Sampling was restricted to blood, and TCR repertoires in tissue are likely to differ from TCR repertoires in blood. Based on pairwise subsampling, the degree of clonotype sharing among donors was expected to be affected by sequencing depth. Because the study included a small number of donors, the genetic and exposure-history diversity represented was limited. Compared with non-shared clonotypes, the clonotypes found in all four sorted-subset donors had higher generation probabilities. About 4.5% of naive CD4, around 3.6% of naive CD8, 2.3% of memory CD4, and about 0.4% of memory CD8 clonotypes were shared across a few donors. Even with the large sequencing depth, rarefaction of the sorted-subset datasets indicated that sequencing was incomplete.

Using the deep immunoSEQ assay, TCR CDR3 regions were amplified from genomic DNA by multiplex PCR. For each cell subset, the extracted genomic DNA was distributed evenly across all wells of several immunoSEQ 96-well plates, and each plate served as one replicate. For sorted subsets, around 200 ng genomic DNA, equal to some 28,000 T cell genomes, was loaded into each replicate PCR. The purified libraries were quantified using a Qubit 3.0 fluorometer, sized with a Bioanalyzer 2100, and then quantified again using the KAPA Library Quantification kit. Every immunoSEQ 96-well plate was sequenced on a separate single-read 150-cycle Illumina NextSeq 550 flow cell. Processing in the source paper ran as follows. Because the immunoSEQ output included only junctional sequences and no quality scores, the filtering could not be the same as the filtering used for full-length reads. To assign V/J genes and CDR3, sequences were annotated using PyIR, a Python wrapper for IgBLAST v1.9, with IMGT germline references. Any read was removed if the V/J assignment was weak (E-value above 1e-6), the CDR3 was missing, or the read contained stop codons, out-of-frame junctions, or ambiguous translated residues. V3J clonotypes were defined by identical inferred V gene, J gene, and CDR3 amino acid sequence. To compute the percentage overlap between repertoires, the number of shared unique clonotypes was divided by the size of the smaller repertoire. Three approaches were used to assess repertoire richness: RTK rarefaction, the Chao1 estimator, and Recon v2.1 estimates of unobserved clonotypes. OLGA was used to compute generation probabilities for all TCRbeta clonotypes that the gDNA method yielded from a handful of donors. In TCRdb, the immuneACCESS table is reduced to in-frame sequences with V and J assigned. These tables do not hold every clone; where another copy was compared, an unresolved V gene accounts for under half, and the others remain unexplained. The V and J calls and clone size were taken over from that table, and D and trimming were inferred from the DNA. Recorded for this sample are millions of clones; approximately 94% of them occurred a single time. The top ten clones comprise 0.9% to 1.4% of the sample.

As encoded in the germline V gene, CDR1 is SGHDT while CDR2 is YYEEEE. Compared with germline, V lacks 3 bases and J lacks 5 bases; bases without a gene match: 14. The CDR3 spans 18 residues, from the cysteine through the phenylalanine. Just the 54-base CDR3 DNA is kept, in frame starting at base 1. The specimen sequenced was naive CD8+ T cells sorted from blood. The cell subset or site label of this sample denotes: CD45RA+CCR7+. This TCR was recovered from a man between 18 and 35 years old in good health. The V and J genes are TRBV5-6 and TRBJ2-1; 10 nucleotides in the junction match TRBD2. The nucleotide sequence is given as TGTGCCAGCAGCTCCCCGGAGGGAGCGGGAGGGCTTCACAATGAGCAGTTCTTC. The translation is CASSSPEGAGGLHNEQFF.